This T cell receptor (beta chain) stems from a study of post-analysis software for immune sequencing data. Study in general: Relapsing-remitting, secondary progressive and progressive-relapsing forms of multiple sclerosis all featured among disease courses. Notes on the study in general: Elevated frequency relative to controls characterized roughly five TRBV segments in patients, TRBV5-6, TRBV5-1 and TRBV20-1 among them. For normalized Chao1 diversity, multiple sclerosis patients scored significantly lower than controls did.

Points on this clonotype: Its cognate antigen is unknown. One end of the junction is discordant with germline, which a read error may explain.

Germline CDR1 reads SGHTA; CDR2 reads FQGTGA. The CDR3 loop spans 17 amino acids. TCR beta cDNA libraries had unique molecular identifiers. A population of roughly 0.85 to 10 million T cells gave rise to roughly 0.5 million cDNA molecules. TCRdb called the PCR reads again in MiXCR, with one record for every CDR3 protein. This table has 740,000 or so distinct CDR3 sequences, roughly 50% appearing once. Sequenced input: blood. V is TRBV7-3 and J is TRBJ2-1, with D unresolved. The TCR was taken from a girl aged 5 to 17 with multiple sclerosis. As DNA, the CDR3 is TGTGCCAGCAGCTTAAACGCCGTGAGGTCCACCTACAATAAGCAGTTCTTC. The encoded protein is CASSLNAVRSTYNKQFF.